This T cell receptor (beta chain) was sequenced for a study of beta chain features in type 1 diabetes. The V gene's germline CDR1 is MDHEN and CDR2 SYDVKM. The CDR3 has 11 residues. V was clipped by 2 bases and J by 9 bases, with 5 bases between them. A note on this clone: This specimen includes other DNA sequences encoding the same CDR3.

As every portion of the isolated RNA was reverse transcribed, the sequencing read expressed TCRB transcripts. Clones were read by immunoSEQ multiplex PCR, and TCRdb kept only the in-frame ones, dropping some. Among 600,000 to 650,000 clones listed, roughly a sixth were seen once. The chain employs TRBV28 and TRBJ2-1; TRBD1 might be the D (5 bases). The source is a man younger than 35 in good health. The sample was naive CD4+ T cells from blood. CDR3 protein: CASSLRGEQFF. The CDR3 nucleotides read TGTGCCAGCAGTTTAAGGGGTGAGCAGTTCTTC.